This TCR beta chain was observed in a study of beta chain features in type 1 diabetes. The authors reverse transcribed all of the isolated RNA, so sequencing captured expressed TCRB transcripts. TCRdb keeps only in-frame clones here, not all; method: immunoSEQ multiplex PCR. Of around 250,000 clones detected, 25% to 30% appear once; the ten largest clones hold about 3.9%. This clone showed up many times. The antigen remains undetermined. The CDR3 consists of 13 residues. Germline CDR1 and CDR2: GTSNPN and SVGIG (reference sequence). Trimming cost V 2 bases and J 5 bases, with 11 bases left between them. Study-level points and caveats: Patients showed naive, central memory and Treg TCRB repertoires that appeared more similar than those of healthy donors.

The V call is TRBV30, the J call TRBJ2-3; unclear D gene. Specimen: central memory CD4+ T cells from blood. The TCR sequence derives from a man aged 30-40 years in good health. The CDR3 loop is CAWSLASKDTQYF. The CDR3 coding sequence is TGTGCCTGGAGTCTGGCTAGTAAAGATACGCAGTATTTT.